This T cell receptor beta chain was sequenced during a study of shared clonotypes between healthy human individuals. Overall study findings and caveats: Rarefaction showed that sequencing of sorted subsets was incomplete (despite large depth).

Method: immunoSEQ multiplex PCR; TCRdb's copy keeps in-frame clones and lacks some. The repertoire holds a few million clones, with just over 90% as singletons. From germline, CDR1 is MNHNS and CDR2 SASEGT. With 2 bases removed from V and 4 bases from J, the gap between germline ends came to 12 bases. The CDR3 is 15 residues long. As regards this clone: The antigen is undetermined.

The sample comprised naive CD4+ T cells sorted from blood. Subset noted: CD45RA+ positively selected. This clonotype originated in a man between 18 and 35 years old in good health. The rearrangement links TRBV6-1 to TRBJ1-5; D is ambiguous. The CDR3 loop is CASSESLERNQPQHF. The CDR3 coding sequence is TGTGCCAGCAGTGAAAGCCTGGAACGAAATCAGCCCCAGCATTTT.